The TCR beta chain under discussion was sequenced for a study of T cells after posttransplantation cyclophosphamide. Study-wide results and caveats: Later post-transplant blood repertoires were often dominated by donor CD8+ memory clones.

Concerning this clone: What it recognizes is unknown.

Control samples came 1 year after myeloablative marrow transplants with methotrexate plus calcineurin inhibitor. TCRdb keeps only in-frame clones here, not all; method: immunoSEQ multiplex PCR. The data hold approximately 10,000 clones, with over 70% observed a single time. Sequenced here: PBMCs, sampled 367 days after allogeneic stem cell transplant with calcineurin inhibitor and methotrexate. The source is a young adult male patient who received an allogeneic stem cell transplant from an unrelated donor, was CMV-positive, and had acute GVHD only. Some of these T cells may belong to the graft donor.

The CDR3 region is CASSLRTISGLFDEQYF. In DNA, the CDR3 is TGTGCCAGCAGCCTACGGACAATTAGCGGCCTTTTCGACGAGCAGTACTTC. The chain carries TRBV13 and TRBJ2-7, with a possible D match to TRBD2 (6 bases). The length of the CDR3 is 17 residues. V gave up 5 bases and J gave up 5 bases, with 25 bases separating them. Germline CDR1 reads PRHDT; CDR2 reads FYEKMQ (reference sequence). Based on the CDR3 plus reference TRBV13 and TRBJ2-7, the full variable domain is AAGVIQSPRHLIKEKRETATLKCYPIPRHDTVYWYQQGPGQDPQFLISFYEKMQSDKGSIPDRFSAQQFSDYHSELNMSSLELGDSALYFCASSLRTISGLFDEQYFGPGTRLTVT.